This T cell receptor (beta chain) was captured in a study of blood T cell repertoires in COVID-19. Study in general: Both acute and convalescent COVID-19 samples were obtained from the United States, Italy and Spain. T cells, B-cell-depleted T cells, or PBMCs provided the cDNA or gDNA that served as material.

Per germline, CDR1 MNHEY and CDR2 SMNVEV (reference sequence). The V gene lost 6 bases and the J gene lost 7 bases, with 15 bases spanning the gap. The length of the CDR3 is 14 residues. Per the authors' pipeline: Reference gene primer amplification gave nucleated cell count estimates. This table comes from immunoSEQ multiplex PCR, and its TCRdb copy is limited to in-frame clones, with some not included. V, J and clone size are those of that table, while D and trimming were read from the DNA. The sample lists about 50,000 clones, 75% to 90% occurring once. Sequences were obtained from peripheral blood. This receptor was identified in a human donor in a cohort sampled during active COVID-19. The donor label of this sample is uncertain. This sequence joins TRBV27 and TRBJ1-4; D is possibly TRBD1 (6 bases). CDR3 sequence reads: CASSYPGAGEKLFF. As DNA, the CDR3 is TGTGCCAGCAGCTACCCAGGGGCAGGTGAAAAACTGTTTTTT.